This T cell receptor beta chain was observed in a study of T cell repertoires in cytomegalovirus infection. MiXCR, applied by TCRdb to the reads, yields one record per CDR3 protein. The table lists some 200,000 distinct CDR3 sequences, roughly two fifths of them singletons. A note on this clonotype: The antigen remains unidentified.

The CDR3 has 16 amino acids. From germline, CDR1 is SGHTA and CDR2 FQGNSA. J gave up 5 bases and V 7 bases, and 12 bases lay outside the gene matches. This clonotype was obtained from a human donor in good health (CMV status not recorded). Some clones in this sample may be carry-over from other donors' samples. This specimen was CD8+ T cells from cultured PBMCs, taken from culture after CMV antigen stimulation. The V call is TRBV7-2, the J call TRBJ2-3; 10 nucleotides align to TRBD2. In nucleotides, the CDR3 is TGTGCCAGCACCCCCGAGCTAGCGGGAGTTCAAGATACGCAGTATTTT. Amino acid sequence: CASTPELAGVQDTQYF.